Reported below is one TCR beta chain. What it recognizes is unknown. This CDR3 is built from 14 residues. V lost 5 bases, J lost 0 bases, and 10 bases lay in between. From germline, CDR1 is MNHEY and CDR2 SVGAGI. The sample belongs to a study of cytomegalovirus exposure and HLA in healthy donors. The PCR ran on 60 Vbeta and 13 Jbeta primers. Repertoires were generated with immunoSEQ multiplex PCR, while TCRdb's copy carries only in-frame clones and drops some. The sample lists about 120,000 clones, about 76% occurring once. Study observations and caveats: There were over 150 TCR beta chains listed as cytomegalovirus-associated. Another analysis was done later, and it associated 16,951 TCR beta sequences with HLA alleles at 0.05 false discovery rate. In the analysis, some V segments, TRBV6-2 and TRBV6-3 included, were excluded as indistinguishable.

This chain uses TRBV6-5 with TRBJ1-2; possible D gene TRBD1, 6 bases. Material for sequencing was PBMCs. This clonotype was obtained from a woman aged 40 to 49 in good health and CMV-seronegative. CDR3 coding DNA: TGTGCCAGCAGTGGGGGCAGTACTAACTATGGCTACACCTTC. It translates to CASSGGSTNYGYTF.